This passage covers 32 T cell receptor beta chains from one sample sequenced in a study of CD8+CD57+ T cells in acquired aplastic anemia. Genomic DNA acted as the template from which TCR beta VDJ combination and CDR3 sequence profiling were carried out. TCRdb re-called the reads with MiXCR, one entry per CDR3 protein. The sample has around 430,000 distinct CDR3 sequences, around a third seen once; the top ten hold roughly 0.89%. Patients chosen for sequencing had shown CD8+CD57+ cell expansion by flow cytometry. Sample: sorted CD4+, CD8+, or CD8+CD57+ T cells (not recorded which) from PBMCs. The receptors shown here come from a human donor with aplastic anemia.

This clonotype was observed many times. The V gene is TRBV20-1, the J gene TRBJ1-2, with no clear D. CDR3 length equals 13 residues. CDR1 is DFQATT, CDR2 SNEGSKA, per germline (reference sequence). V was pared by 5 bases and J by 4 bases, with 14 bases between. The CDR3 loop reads CSAPEAGGYGYTF. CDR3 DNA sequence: TGCAGTGCTCCGGAAGCGGGCGGCTATGGCTACACCTTC.

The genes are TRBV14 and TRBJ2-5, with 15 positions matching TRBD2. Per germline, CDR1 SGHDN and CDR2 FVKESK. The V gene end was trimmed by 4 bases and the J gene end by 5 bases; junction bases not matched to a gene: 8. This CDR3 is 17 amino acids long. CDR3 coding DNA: TGTGCCAGCAGCCTGCGGACTAGCGGGAGGGCCCAGGAGACCCAGTACTTC. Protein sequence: CASSLRTSGRAQETQYF. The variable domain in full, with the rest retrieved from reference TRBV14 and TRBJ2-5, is EAGVTQFPSHSVIEKGQTVTLRCDPISGHDNLYWYRRVMGKEIKFLLHFVKESKQDESGMPNNRFLAERTGGTYSTLKVQPAELEDSGVYFCASSLRTSGRAQETQYFGPGTRLLVL.

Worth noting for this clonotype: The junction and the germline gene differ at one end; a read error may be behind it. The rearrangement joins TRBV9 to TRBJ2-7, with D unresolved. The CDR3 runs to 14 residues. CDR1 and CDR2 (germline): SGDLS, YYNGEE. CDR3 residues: CASSVDGVTYEQYF. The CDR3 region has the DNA TGCGCCAGCAGCGTAGATGGGGTTACCTACGAGCAGTACTTC. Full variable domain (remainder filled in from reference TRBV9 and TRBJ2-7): DSGVTQTPKHLITATGQRVTLRCSPRSGDLSVYWYQQSLDQGLQFLIQYYNGEERAKGNILERFSAQQFPDLHSELNLSSLELGDSALYFCASSVDGVTYEQYFGPGTRLTVT.

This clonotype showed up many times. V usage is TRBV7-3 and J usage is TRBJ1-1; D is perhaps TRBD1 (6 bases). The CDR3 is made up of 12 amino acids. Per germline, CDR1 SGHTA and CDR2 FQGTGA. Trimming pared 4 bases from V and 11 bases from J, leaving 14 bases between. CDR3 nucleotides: TGTGCCAGCAGCTCCACGCAGGGGCGGGCTTTCTTT. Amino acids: CASSSTQGRAFF.

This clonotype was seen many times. CDR3 coding DNA: TGTGCCACCAGTGCTCAGGGCGGAGACACTGAAGCTTTCTTT. Translation: CATSAQGGDTEAFF. This rearrangement joins TRBV24-1 to TRBJ1-1; tentatively, D is TRBD1 (5 bases). Per germline, CDR1 KGHDR and CDR2 SFDVKD. This CDR3 region has 14 residues. With 5 bases removed from V and 3 bases from J, the gap between germline ends came to 12 bases.

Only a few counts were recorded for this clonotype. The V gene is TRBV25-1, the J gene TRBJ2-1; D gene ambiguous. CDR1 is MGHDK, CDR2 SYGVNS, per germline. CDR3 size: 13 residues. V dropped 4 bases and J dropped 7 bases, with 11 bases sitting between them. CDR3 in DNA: TGTGCCAGCAGTGCCGCCCCCACGAATGAGCAGTTCTTC. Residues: CASSAAPTNEQFF.

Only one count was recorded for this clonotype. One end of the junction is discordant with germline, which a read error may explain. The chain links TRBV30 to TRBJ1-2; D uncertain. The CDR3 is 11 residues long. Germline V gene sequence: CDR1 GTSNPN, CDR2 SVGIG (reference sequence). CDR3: CAWGFLYVYTF. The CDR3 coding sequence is TGTGCCTGGGGCTTCCTCTATGTCTACACCTTC. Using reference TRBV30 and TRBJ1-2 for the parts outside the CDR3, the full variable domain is SQTIHQWPATLVQPVGSPLSLECTVEGTSNPNLYWYRQAAGRGLQLLFYSVGIGQISSEVPQNLSASRPQDRQFILSSKKLLLSDSGFYLCAWGFLYVYTFGSGTRLTVV.

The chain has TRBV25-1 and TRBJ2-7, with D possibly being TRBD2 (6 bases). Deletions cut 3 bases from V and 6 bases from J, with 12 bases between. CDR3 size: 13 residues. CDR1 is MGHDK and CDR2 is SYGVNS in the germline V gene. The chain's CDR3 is CASSEEGRCEQYF. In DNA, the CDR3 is TGTGCCAGCAGTGAGGAGGGCAGGTGCGAGCAGTACTTC.

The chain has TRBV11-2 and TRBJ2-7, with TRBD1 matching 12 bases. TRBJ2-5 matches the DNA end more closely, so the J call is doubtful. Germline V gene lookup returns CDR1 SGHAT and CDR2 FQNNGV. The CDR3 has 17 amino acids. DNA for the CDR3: TGTGCCAGCAGCTTAACCCCCCGGGACAGGGGGCTTGAGACCCAGTACTTC. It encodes CASSLTPRDRGLETQYF.

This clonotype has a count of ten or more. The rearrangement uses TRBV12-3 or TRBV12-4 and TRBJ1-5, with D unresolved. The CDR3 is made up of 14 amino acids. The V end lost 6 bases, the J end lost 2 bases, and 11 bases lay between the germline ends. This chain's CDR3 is CASSYGGGNQPQHF. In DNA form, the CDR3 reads TGTGCCAGCAGCTACGGCGGGGGCAATCAGCCCCAGCATTTT.

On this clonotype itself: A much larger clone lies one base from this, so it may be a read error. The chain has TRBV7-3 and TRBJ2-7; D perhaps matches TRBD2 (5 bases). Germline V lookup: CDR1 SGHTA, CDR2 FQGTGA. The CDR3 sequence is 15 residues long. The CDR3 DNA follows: TGTGCCAGCAGCCAAACTAGTGGCACACCGGTCGAGCAGCACTTC. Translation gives CASSQTSGTPVEQHF. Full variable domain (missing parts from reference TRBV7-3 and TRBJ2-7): GAGVSQTPSNKVTEKGKYVELRCDPISGHTALYWYRQSLGQGPEFLIYFQGTGAADDSGLPNDRFFAVRPEGSVSTLKIQRTERGDSAVYLCASSQTSGTPVEQHFGPGTRLTVT.

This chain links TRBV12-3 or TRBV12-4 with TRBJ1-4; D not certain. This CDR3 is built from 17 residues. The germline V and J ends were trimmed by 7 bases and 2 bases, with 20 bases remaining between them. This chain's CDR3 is CASTNAPYRATNEKLFF. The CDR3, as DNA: TGTGCCAGCACCAACGCACCCTACCGGGCCACTAATGAAAAACTGTTTTTT.

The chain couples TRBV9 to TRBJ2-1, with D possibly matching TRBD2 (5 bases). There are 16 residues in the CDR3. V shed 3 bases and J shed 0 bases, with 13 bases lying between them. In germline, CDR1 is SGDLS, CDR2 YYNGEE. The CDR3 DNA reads TGTGCCAGCAGCGCACGGACTCTTAACTCCTACAATGAGCAGTTCTTC. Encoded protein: CASSARTLNSYNEQFF.

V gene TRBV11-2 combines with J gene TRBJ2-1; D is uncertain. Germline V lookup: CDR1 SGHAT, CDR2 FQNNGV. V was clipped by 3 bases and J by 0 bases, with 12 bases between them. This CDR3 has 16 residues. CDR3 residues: CASSFQVLSSYNEQFF. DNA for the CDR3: TGTGCCAGCAGCTTCCAGGTTTTAAGCTCCTACAATGAGCAGTTCTTC.

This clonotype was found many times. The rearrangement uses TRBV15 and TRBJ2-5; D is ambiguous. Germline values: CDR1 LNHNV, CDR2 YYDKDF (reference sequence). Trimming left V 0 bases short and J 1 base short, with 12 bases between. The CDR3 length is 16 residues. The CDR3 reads CATSRDRAGLQETQYF. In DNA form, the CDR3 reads TGTGCCACCAGCAGAGATCGTGCCGGGCTCCAAGAGACCCAGTACTTC.

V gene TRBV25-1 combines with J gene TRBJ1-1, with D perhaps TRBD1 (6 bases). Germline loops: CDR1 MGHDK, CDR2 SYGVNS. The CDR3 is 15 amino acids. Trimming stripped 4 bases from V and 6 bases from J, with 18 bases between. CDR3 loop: CASSATFGGASEAFF. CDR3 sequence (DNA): TGTGCCAGCAGTGCAACATTTGGGGGCGCGTCTGAAGCTTTCTTT.

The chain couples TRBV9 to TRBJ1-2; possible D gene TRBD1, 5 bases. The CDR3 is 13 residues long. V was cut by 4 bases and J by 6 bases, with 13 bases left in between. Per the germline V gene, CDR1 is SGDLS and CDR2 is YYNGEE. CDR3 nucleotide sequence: TGTGCCAGCAGCCCTGGGGGGAGTCATGGCTACACCTTC. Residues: CASSPGGSHGYTF.

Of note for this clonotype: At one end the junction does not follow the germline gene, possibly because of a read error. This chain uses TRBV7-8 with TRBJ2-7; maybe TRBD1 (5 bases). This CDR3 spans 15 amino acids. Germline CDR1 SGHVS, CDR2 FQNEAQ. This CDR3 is CVSSPLGQGYVQQYF. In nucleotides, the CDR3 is TGTGTCAGCAGCCCTTTGGGCCAGGGATACGTACAGCAGTACTTC.

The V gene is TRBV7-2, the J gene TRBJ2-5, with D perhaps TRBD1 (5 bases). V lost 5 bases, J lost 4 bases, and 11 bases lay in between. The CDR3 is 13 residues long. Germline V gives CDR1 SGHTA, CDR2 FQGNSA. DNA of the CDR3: TGTGCCAGCAGCCTGGACAACCGAGAGACCCAGTACTTC. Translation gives CASSLDNRETQYF.

The CDR3 DNA reads TGCGCCAGCAGCCAAGGGCTAGCGGGTACATACGAGCAGTACTTC. It specifies CASSQGLAGTYEQYF. This chain joins TRBV4-1 and TRBJ2-7; 8 bases are a match to TRBD2. The germline gives CDR1 MGHRA, CDR2 YSYEKL. V lost 1 base, J lost 4 bases, and 6 bases stayed unmatched. CDR3 size: 15 residues.

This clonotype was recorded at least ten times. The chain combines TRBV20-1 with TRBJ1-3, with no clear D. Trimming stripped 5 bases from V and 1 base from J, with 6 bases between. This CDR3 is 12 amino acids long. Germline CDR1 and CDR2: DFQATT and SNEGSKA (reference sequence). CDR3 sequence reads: CSARESGNTIYF. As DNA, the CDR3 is TGCAGTGCTCGGGAATCTGGAAACACCATATATTTT.

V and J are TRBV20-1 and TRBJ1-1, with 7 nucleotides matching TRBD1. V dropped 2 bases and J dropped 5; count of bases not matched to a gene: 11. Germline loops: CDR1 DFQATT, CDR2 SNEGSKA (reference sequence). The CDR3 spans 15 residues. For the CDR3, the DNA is TGCAGTGCTAGACTCCCGCATACAGGGGTTACTGAAGCTTTCTTT. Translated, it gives CSARLPHTGVTEAFF.

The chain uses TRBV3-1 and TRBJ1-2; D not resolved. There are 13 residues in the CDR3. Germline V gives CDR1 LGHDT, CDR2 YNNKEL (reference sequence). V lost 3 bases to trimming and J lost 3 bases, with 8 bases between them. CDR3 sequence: CASSHPSDYGYTF. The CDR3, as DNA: TGTGCCAGCAGCCACCCAAGCGACTATGGCTACACCTTC.

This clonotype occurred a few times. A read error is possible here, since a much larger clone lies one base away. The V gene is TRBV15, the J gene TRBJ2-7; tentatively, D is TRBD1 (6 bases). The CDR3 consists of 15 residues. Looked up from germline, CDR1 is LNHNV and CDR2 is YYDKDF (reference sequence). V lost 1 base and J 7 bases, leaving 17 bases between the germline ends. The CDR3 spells CATSRGLGHRNEQYF. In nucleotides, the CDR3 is TGTGCCACCAGCAGAGGTTTGGGACACCGTAATGAGCAGTACTTC.

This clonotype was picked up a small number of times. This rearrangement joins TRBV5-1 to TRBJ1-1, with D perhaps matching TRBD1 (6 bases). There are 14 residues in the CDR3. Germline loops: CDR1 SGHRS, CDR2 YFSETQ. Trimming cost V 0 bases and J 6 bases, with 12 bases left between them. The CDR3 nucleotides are TGCGCCAGCAGCTTGGTTCGGGGGCGCGCTGAAGCTTTCTTT. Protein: CASSLVRGRAEAFF.

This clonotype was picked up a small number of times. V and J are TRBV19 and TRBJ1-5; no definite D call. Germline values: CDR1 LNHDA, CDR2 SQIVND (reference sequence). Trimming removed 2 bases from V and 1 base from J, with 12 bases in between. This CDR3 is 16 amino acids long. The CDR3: CASSIILGTSNQPQHF. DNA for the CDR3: TGTGCCAGTAGTATAATTCTGGGTACGAGCAATCAGCCCCAGCATTTT. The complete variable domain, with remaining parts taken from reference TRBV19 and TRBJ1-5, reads DGGITQSPKYLFRKEGQNVTLSCEQNLNHDAMYWYRQDPGQGLRLIYYSQIVNDFQKGDIAEGYSVSREKKESFPLTVTSAQKNPTAFYLCASSIILGTSNQPQHFGDGTRLSIL.

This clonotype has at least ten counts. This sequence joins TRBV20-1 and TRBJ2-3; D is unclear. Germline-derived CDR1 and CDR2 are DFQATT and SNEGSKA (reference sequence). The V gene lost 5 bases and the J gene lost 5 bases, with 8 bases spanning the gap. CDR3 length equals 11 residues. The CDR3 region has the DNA TGCAGTGCTGCCCCTCAAGATACGCAGTATTTT. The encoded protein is CSAAPQDTQYF.

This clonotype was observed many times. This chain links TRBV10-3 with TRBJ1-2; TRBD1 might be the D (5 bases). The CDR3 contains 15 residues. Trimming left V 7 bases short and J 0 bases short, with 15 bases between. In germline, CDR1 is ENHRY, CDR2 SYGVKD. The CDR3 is CAINPGTATNYGYTF. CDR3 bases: TGTGCCATCAATCCGGGGACCGCCACTAACTATGGCTACACCTTC.

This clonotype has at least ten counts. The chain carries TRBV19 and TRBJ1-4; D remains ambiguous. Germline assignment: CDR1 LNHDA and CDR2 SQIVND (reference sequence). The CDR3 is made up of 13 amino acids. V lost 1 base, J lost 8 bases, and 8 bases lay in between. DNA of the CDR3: TGTGCCAGTAGTATAGTCCGAGGGGAAAAACTGTTTTTT. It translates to CASSIVRGEKLFF.

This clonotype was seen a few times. For the CDR3, the DNA is TGTGCCAGCAGCCCCAGAGCGGGGGGCACAGATACGCAGTATTTT. This encodes CASSPRAGGTDTQYF. The rearrangement joins TRBV7-3 to TRBJ2-3; 8 bases map to TRBD2. Germline CDR1 reads SGHTA; CDR2 reads FQGTGA. The V gene end was trimmed by 5 bases and the J gene end by 1 base; junction bases not matched to a gene: 5. This CDR3 comprises 15 residues.

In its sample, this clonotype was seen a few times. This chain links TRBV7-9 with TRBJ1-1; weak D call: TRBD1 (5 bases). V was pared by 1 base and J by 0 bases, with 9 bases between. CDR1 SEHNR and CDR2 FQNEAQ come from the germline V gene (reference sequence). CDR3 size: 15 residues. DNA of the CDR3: TGTGCCAGCAGCTTAGAGACGGGGCTGAACACTGAAGCTTTCTTT. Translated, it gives CASSLETGLNTEAFF.

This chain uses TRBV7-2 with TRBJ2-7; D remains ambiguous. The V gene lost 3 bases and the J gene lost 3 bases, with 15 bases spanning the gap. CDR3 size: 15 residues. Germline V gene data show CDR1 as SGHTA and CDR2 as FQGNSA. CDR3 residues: CASSLAVGSYYEQYF. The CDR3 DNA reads TGTGCCAGCAGCTTGGCCGTGGGGTCTTACTACGAGCAGTACTTC.